These 32 T cell receptor beta chains came from one sample sequenced in a study of cytomegalovirus exposure and HLA in healthy donors. PCR was performed using 60 Vbeta and 13 Jbeta primers. Produced via immunoSEQ multiplex PCR; TCRdb's table is partial and in-frame only. This sample has some 120,000 clones, with roughly 80% found just once. Specimen: PBMCs. Receptors were obtained from a man aged 30-40 years in good health and CMV-seropositive.

There are a few counts of this clone. The chain carries TRBV6-1 and TRBJ1-2, with TRBD1 matching over 11 bases. From germline, CDR1 is MNHNS and CDR2 SASEGT. J lost 4 bases, V lost 7 bases, and 8 bases had no gene match. The CDR3 is made up of 15 amino acids. The CDR3 sequence is CASIQDRGPGYGYTF. The CDR3 nucleotides read TGTGCCAGCATCCAGGACAGGGGGCCGGGCTATGGCTACACCTTC.

This clone was detected once. The chain joins TRBV29-1 to TRBJ1-1; TRBD1 agrees at 9 bases. Germline CDR1 and CDR2: SQVTM and ANQGSEA. V trimming: 6 bases; J trimming: 4 bases; junction bases outside the gene matches: 9. This CDR3 contains 14 residues. The CDR3 DNA sequence: TGCAGCGTCCACAACAGGGGGCGAGGCACTGAAGCTTTCTTT. It yields the protein CSVHNRGRGTEAFF.

The chain recombines TRBV7-3 with TRBJ2-1, with D possibly TRBD2 on 6 matching bases. Trimming took off 0 bases at V and 9 bases at J, with 9 bases between the two ends. Germline loops: CDR1 SGHTA, CDR2 FQGTGA. The length of the CDR3 is 13 residues. The CDR3 reads CASSLTVGGEQFF. CDR3 nucleotides: TGTGCCAGCAGCTTAACGGTGGGGGGTGAGCAGTTCTTC.

The V call is TRBV7-6, the J call TRBJ2-1; 7 nucleotides align to TRBD1. The CDR3 covers 16 residues. Germline CDR1 and CDR2: SGHVS and FNYEAQ. After removal of 5 bases from V and 3 bases from J, the junction contained 10 bases not matched to a gene. For the CDR3, the DNA is TGTGCCAGCAGCCGCATGGTAGGGGGCTTCTACAATGAGCAGTTCTTC. Protein product: CASSRMVGGFYNEQFF.

The CDR3 sequence: CASGLVLSDRYAESNQPQHF. The CDR3 DNA is TGTGCTAGTGGTTTGGTACTGTCCGACAGGTATGCAGAGAGCAATCAGCCCCAGCATTTT. V usage is TRBV12-5 and J usage is TRBJ1-5; D possibly corresponds to TRBD1 (6 bases). V was cut by 0 bases and J by 1 base, with 22 bases left in between. CDR3 length equals 20 residues. Germline V gene lookup returns CDR1 LGHNT and CDR2 FRNRAP.

The gene calls are TRBV19 and TRBJ2-7, with a weak D call TRBD1 (5 bases). Germline lookup yields CDR1 LNHDA and CDR2 SQIVND (reference sequence). V lost 0 bases to trimming and J lost 6 bases, with 12 bases between them. The CDR3 consists of 14 residues. DNA of the CDR3: TGTGCCAGTAGTATAGAGGGCAGGGTAAGCGAGCAGTACTTC. This translates into CASSIEGRVSEQYF. Full variable domain (outside the CDR3, taken from reference TRBV19 and TRBJ2-7): DGGITQSPKYLFRKEGQNVTLSCEQNLNHDAMYWYRQDPGQGLRLIYYSQIVNDFQKGDIAEGYSVSREKKESFPLTVTSAQKNPTAFYLCASSIEGRVSEQYFGPGTRLTVT.

The chain joins TRBV6-5 to TRBJ1-5; D remains unclear. CDR1 and CDR2 from the germline V gene are MNHEY and SVGAGI. This CDR3 has 15 amino acids. The germline V and J ends were trimmed by 1 base and 4 bases, with 11 bases remaining between them. The CDR3 nucleotides read TGTGCCAGCAGTTACTTGGCGACGGGGAATCAGCCCCAGCATTTT. Protein: CASSYLATGNQPQHF.

This chain links TRBV2 with TRBJ1-1; no firm D call. Germline CDR1 SNHLY, CDR2 FYNNEI. The CDR3 totals 13 residues. V was trimmed by 3 bases and J by 1 base, leaving 6 bases between them. The CDR3 nucleotides read TGTGCCAGCAGTGACCGGGAGAACACTGAAGCTTTCTTT. Its protein is CASSDRENTEAFF.

The genes are TRBV7-6 and TRBJ1-5; D unresolved. The CDR3 runs 15 residues. V was trimmed by 0 bases and J by 6 bases, leaving 12 bases between them. CDR1 is SGHVS, CDR2 FNYEAQ, per germline. CDR3 nucleotide sequence: TGTGCCAGCAGCTTAGCTATCGGGGTTGGTCAGCCCCAGCATTTT. The encoded protein is CASSLAIGVGQPQHF.

This chain connects TRBV30 to TRBJ2-3, with 7 bases identical to TRBD1. Germline V CDR1 and CDR2: GTSNPN, SVGIG (reference sequence). The V gene end was trimmed by 3 bases and the J gene end by 2 bases; junction bases not matched to a gene: 8. CDR3 length equals 15 residues. CDR3 sequence: CAWRMWGQSTDTQYF. The CDR3 nucleotides read TGTGCCTGGAGAATGTGGGGACAGTCCACAGATACGCAGTATTTT.

The rearrangement joins TRBV5-6 to TRBJ1-6, with 8 bases aligning to TRBD1. Losses at the gene ends were 3 bases for V and 10 bases for J; bases not matched to a gene: 9. The CDR3 totals 15 residues. Germline loops: CDR1 SGHDT, CDR2 YYEEEE. CDR3 in amino acids: CASSSRRTGKSPLHF. In nucleotides, the CDR3 is TGTGCCAGCAGCTCCAGAAGGACAGGGAAGTCACCCCTCCACTTT.

This chain uses TRBV6-5 with TRBJ1-1; 8 bases align to TRBD1. Germline trimming cut 7 bases from V and 5 bases from J; bases unmatched to any gene: 6. CDR1 is MNHEY and CDR2 is SVGAGI in the germline V gene. There are 13 residues in the CDR3. The DNA of the CDR3 is TGTGCCAGCACCCGGACAGGGCGGACTGAAGCTTTCTTT. Translation: CASTRTGRTEAFF.

The chain couples TRBV5-6 to TRBJ2-1, with 8 bases aligning to TRBD1. Germline CDR1 and CDR2: SGHDT and YYEEEE. V gave up 2 bases and J gave up 10 bases; unmatched junction bases: 14. The CDR3 covers 16 residues. Here the CDR3 reads CASSFVSDRGRREQFF. CDR3 bases: TGTGCCAGCAGCTTTGTCTCTGACAGGGGCCGTAGAGAGCAGTTCTTC.

The rearrangement joins TRBV7-9 to TRBJ1-6, with D unresolved. Germline assignment: CDR1 SEHNR and CDR2 FQNEAQ (reference sequence). The CDR3 extends over 15 amino acids. Trimming stripped 5 bases from V and 10 bases from J, with 18 bases between. The CDR3 loop reads CASSPLRGKESPLHF. CDR3 DNA sequence: TGTGCCAGCAGCCCCCTACGGGGAAAAGAATCACCCCTCCACTTT.

The chain uses TRBV6-6 and TRBJ1-3; no definite D call. V lost 6 bases, J lost 2 bases, and 17 bases lay in between. CDR3 length equals 16 residues. From germline, CDR1 is MNHNY and CDR2 SVGAGI (reference sequence). This CDR3 is CASSGPGKATGNTIYF. In DNA form, the CDR3 reads TGTGCCAGCAGCGGCCCAGGTAAGGCCACTGGAAACACCATATATTTT.

V is TRBV7-8 and J is TRBJ1-6, with TRBD1 matching over 9 bases. CDR1 and CDR2 (germline): SGHVS, FQNEAQ. Trimming removed 1 base from V and 9 bases from J; junction bases left unmatched: 10. This CDR3 is built from 17 residues. The CDR3 sequence is CASSLEGTGMKSSPLHF. CDR3 in DNA: TGTGCCAGCAGCTTAGAAGGGACAGGGATGAAAAGTTCACCCCTCCACTTT.

The chain uses TRBV27 and TRBJ2-7; D perhaps matches TRBD2 (5 bases). V shed 2 bases and J shed 5 bases, with 13 bases lying between them. This CDR3 is 14 amino acids long. Germline-derived CDR1 and CDR2 are MNHEY and SMNVEV (reference sequence). CDR3 nucleotides: TGTGCCAGCAGTTTACGGGCAGCGAGGGACGAGCAGTACTTC. Translation: CASSLRAARDEQYF.

The rearrangement links TRBV23-1 to TRBJ1-2; D is perhaps TRBD1 (5 bases). TRBV23-1 is annotated as an ORF whose role is uncertain. The CDR3 extends over 16 amino acids. Trimming shortened V by 0 bases and J by 4 bases, and 15 bases separated the two germline ends. CDR3 nucleotide sequence: TGCGCCAGCAGTCAATCGTCTGAGGGCGGGGGCTATGGCTACACCTTC. It codes for CASSQSSEGGGYGYTF.

This chain links TRBV27 with TRBJ1-5; no firm D call. Germline V lookup: CDR1 MNHEY, CDR2 SMNVEV (reference sequence). CDR3 length: 14 residues. V lost 5 bases and J lost 9, with 17 bases in between. CDR3 coding DNA: TGTGCCAGCAGTCCGCTTATGGCTCGAGGGCCCCAGCATTTT. It translates to CASSPLMARGPQHF.

The chain carries TRBV30 and TRBJ1-2; D is perhaps TRBD1 (6 bases). Trimming took off 2 bases at V and 5 bases at J, with 12 bases between the two ends. The CDR3 has 13 amino acids. Germline CDR1 is GTSNPN and CDR2 is SVGIG (reference sequence). CDR3 protein: CAWSYGRGYGYTF. CDR3 nucleotide sequence: TGTGCCTGGAGTTACGGCAGGGGATATGGCTACACCTTC.

This clone came up a few times. The chain has TRBV6-1 and TRBJ2-3, with D possibly being TRBD2 (6 bases). Germline V CDR1 and CDR2: MNHNS, SASEGT. V lost 5 bases and J lost 2, with 14 bases in between. The CDR3 is 15 residues long. The CDR3 sequence: CASSPPGLITDTQYF. The CDR3 coding sequence is TGTGCCAGCAGTCCACCGGGACTCATCACAGATACGCAGTATTTT.

The table lists this clone with a few counts. The J gene is TRBJ2-7, the V gene TRBV29-1; 7 nucleotides line up with TRBD2. The CDR3 length is 12 residues. The germline gives CDR1 SQVTM, CDR2 ANQGSEA. Unmatched junction bases numbered 2, after V lost 0 bases and J lost 6 bases. In DNA, the CDR3 is TGCAGCGTTGAAGACGGGGGGAGCGAGCAGTACTTC. This sequence encodes CSVEDGGSEQYF.

The J gene is TRBJ2-1, the V gene TRBV10-2; 11 nucleotides align to TRBD2. CDR3 size: 15 residues. Losses at the gene ends were 6 bases for V and 5 bases for J; bases not matched to a gene: 6. CDR1 and CDR2 from the germline V gene are WSHSY and SAAADI. The CDR3 coding sequence is TGCGCCAGCAGCAATAGCGGGGGGGCTCACAATGAGCAGTTCTTC. This translates into CASSNSGGAHNEQFF.

The rearrangement links TRBV9 to TRBJ2-1; 7 positions agree with TRBD1. The CDR3 contains 14 residues. The ends lost 0 bases at V and 6 bases at J; junction bases unmatched: 3. Germline V gene data show CDR1 as SGDLS and CDR2 as YYNGEE. CDR3 region: CASSVVAGGNEQFF. CDR3 in DNA: TGTGCCAGCAGCGTAGTAGCAGGGGGCAATGAGCAGTTCTTC.

V gene TRBV5-6 combines with J gene TRBJ1-1; the D gene is possibly TRBD1 (5 bases). This CDR3 region has 15 residues. Germline CDR1 SGHDT, CDR2 YYEEEE. Trimming removed 6 bases from V and 1 base from J, with 16 bases in between. The CDR3 reads CASIQAGPPNTEAFF. The CDR3 DNA sequence: TGTGCCAGCATTCAAGCGGGGCCCCCGAACACTGAAGCTTTCTTT.

J is TRBJ1-2 and V is TRBV5-6; D uncertain. CDR1 is SGHDT, CDR2 YYEEEE, per germline. The CDR3 sequence is 12 residues long. Trimming removed 5 bases at V and 5 bases at J, with 10 bases between. The CDR3 sequence is CASRKGAYGYTF. The CDR3, as DNA: TGTGCCAGCAGGAAGGGAGCTTATGGCTACACCTTC.

A single count supports this clone. The rearrangement uses TRBV19 and TRBJ2-1; 9 bases are a match to TRBD2. From germline, CDR1 is LNHDA and CDR2 SQIVND (reference sequence). The CDR3 sequence is 15 residues long. With 3 bases clipped from V and 7 bases from J, the junction kept 7 bases outside the gene matches. The CDR3 nucleotides read TGTGCCAGTAGTATTAGCGGGGGTATGCTAAATGAGCAGTTCTTC. As protein: CASSISGGMLNEQFF.

V and J are TRBV7-7 and TRBJ2-5, with 7 bases aligning to TRBD2. CDR1 SSHAT and CDR2 FNYEAQ come from the germline V gene (reference sequence). The V gene end was trimmed by 0 bases and the J gene end by 2 bases; junction bases not matched to a gene: 0. CDR3 length: 14 amino acids. CDR3 bases: TGTGCCAGCAGCTTAGCGGGGGGGCAAGAGACCCAGTACTTC. Protein sequence: CASSLAGGQETQYF.

The J gene is TRBJ2-7, the V gene TRBV6-1; D is unresolved. Trimming removed 2 bases at V and 1 base at J, with 12 bases between. CDR1 is MNHNS and CDR2 is SASEGT in the germline V gene. The length of the CDR3 is 15 residues. Here the CDR3 reads CASSEQAMISYEQYF. CDR3 in DNA: TGTGCCAGCAGTGAACAGGCTATGATATCCTACGAGCAGTACTTC.

The V gene is TRBV29-1, the J gene TRBJ1-2, with 8 bases that match TRBD1. The CDR3 length is 15 residues. Germline CDR1 SQVTM, CDR2 ANQGSEA. The V and J ends lost 6 bases and 8 bases, in that order; junction bases with no gene match: 17. The CDR3 loop is CSVVSDQGAGRGYTF. CDR3 in DNA: TGCAGCGTCGTGTCTGACCAGGGGGCGGGGAGAGGCTACACCTTC.

This chain joins TRBV6-1 and TRBJ1-2; 7 bases are shared with TRBD1. The CDR3 extends over 13 amino acids. Trimming at V came to 6 bases and at J to 7 bases, leaving 8 bases not matched to a gene. CDR1 and CDR2 (germline): MNHNS, SASEGT. CDR3 sequence: CASRTTGERGYTF. The CDR3 DNA reads TGTGCCAGCAGAACCACAGGGGAGCGTGGCTACACCTTC.

DNA for the CDR3: TGTGCCAGCAGCTTATACGACAGGGGCGGCTATGGCTACACCTTC. It encodes CASSLYDRGGYGYTF. The chain uses TRBV5-6 and TRBJ1-2; 8 bases map to TRBD1. Germline V gene sequence: CDR1 SGHDT, CDR2 YYEEEE. The CDR3 sequence is 15 residues long. With V trimmed by 2 bases and J by 4 bases, 7 bases remained unmatched.